Presented here are 23 T cell receptor beta chains from one specimen sequenced in a study of T cells in localized non-small cell lung cancer. Assay used: immunoSEQ multiplex PCR; TCRdb lists only in-frame clones, some missing. This table holds about 82,000 clones, over 70% found once. Source: PBMCs, taken before any cancer treatment. These TCRs come from a man between 40 and 70 years old with stage II squamous cell lung carcinoma.

The chain carries TRBV5-1 and TRBJ1-3; D gene uncertain. Germline V gene data show CDR1 as SGHRS and CDR2 as YFSETQ. The CDR3 covers 16 residues. Trimming stripped 0 bases from V and 0 bases from J, with 10 bases between. CDR3 sequence reads: CASSLAGRNSGNTIYF. The CDR3 DNA is TGCGCCAGCAGCTTGGCCGGAAGGAACTCTGGAAACACCATATATTTT.

This clone has just a few counts. The genes are TRBV5-1 and TRBJ2-2; D perhaps matches TRBD2 (5 bases). Germline V gene sequence: CDR1 SGHRS, CDR2 YFSETQ. The V gene lost 0 bases and the J gene lost 4 bases, with 16 bases spanning the gap. The CDR3 runs to 17 residues. CDR3: CASSLAVGGPGTGELFF. For the CDR3, the DNA is TGCGCCAGCAGCTTGGCGGTAGGCGGGCCGGGCACCGGGGAGCTGTTTTTT.

Of note for this clone: This likely came from a read error, as a far larger clone is one base away. Additional DNA sequences in this sample encode the identical CDR3. The chain is built from TRBV7-9 and TRBJ1-2; D possibly corresponds to TRBD1 (6 bases). Germline-derived CDR1 and CDR2 are SEHNR and FQNEAQ (reference sequence). The CDR3 is 12 amino acids. Trimming took off 2 bases at V and 6 bases at J, with 7 bases between the two ends. For the CDR3, the DNA is TGTGCCAGCAGCTTACAGGGGAATGGCTACACCTTC. Residues: CASSLQGNGYTF. Together with reference TRBV7-9 and TRBJ1-2, the CDR3 gives the full variable domain: DTGVSQNPRHKITKRGQNVTFRCDPISEHNRLYWYRQTLGQGPEFLTYFQNEAQLEKSRLLSDRFSAERPKGSFSTLEIQRTEQGDSAMYLCASSLQGNGYTFGSGTRLTVV.

This clone was seen more than once but under ten times. V usage is TRBV9 and J usage is TRBJ2-7; TRBD2 agrees at 9 bases. The ends lost 4 bases at V and 5 bases at J; junction bases unmatched: 7. The CDR3 is 14 residues long. Per the germline V gene, CDR1 is SGDLS and CDR2 is YYNGEE. The DNA of the CDR3 is TGTGCCAGCAGCCCCCGACTAGCGGCCCACGAGCAGTACTTC. As protein: CASSPRLAAHEQYF.

V gene TRBV15 combines with J gene TRBJ1-5, with D possibly matching TRBD1 (5 bases). The germline gives CDR1 LNHNV, CDR2 YYDKDF (reference sequence). Trimming shortened V by 1 base and J by 4 bases, and 14 bases separated the two germline ends. This CDR3 contains 16 residues. The CDR3 protein is CATSRGLGQGNQPQHF. Here the CDR3 DNA reads TGTGCCACCAGCAGAGGGCTTGGGCAGGGAAATCAGCCCCAGCATTTT. Combining the CDR3 with reference TRBV15 and TRBJ1-5 gives the whole variable domain DAMVIQNPRYQVTQFGKPVTLSCSQTLNHNVMYWYQQKSSQAPKLLFHYYDKDFNNEADTPDNFQSRRPNTSFCFLDIRSPGLGDTAMYLCATSRGLGQGNQPQHFGDGTRLSIL.

The chain is built from TRBV6-5 and TRBJ2-3; 13 nucleotides match TRBD2. Germline-derived CDR1 and CDR2 are MNHEY and SVGAGI. V was pared by 6 bases and J by 6 bases, with 6 bases of the junction left unmatched. This CDR3 spans 15 amino acids. Written as DNA, the CDR3 is TGTGCCAGCAGGGGACTAGCGGGACCGCAGGATACGCAGTATTTT. The encoded protein is CASRGLAGPQDTQYF.

The chain is built from TRBV4-3 and TRBJ2-1; 8 bases map to TRBD2. The germline V gene has CDR1 LGHNA and CDR2 YSLEER. This CDR3 has 15 residues. J lost 8 bases, V lost 3 bases, and 9 bases had no gene match. CDR3 amino acids: CASSQAGTSTYEQFF. CDR3 nucleotide sequence: TGCGCCAGCAGCCAGGCCGGGACTAGTACCTATGAGCAGTTCTTC.

The genes are TRBV5-1 and TRBJ2-1, with TRBD1 matching 12 bases. Germline V gene lookup returns CDR1 SGHRS and CDR2 YFSETQ. Trimming took 4 bases from V and 3 from J; bases not matched to a gene: 5. The CDR3 loop spans 16 amino acids. As DNA, the CDR3 is TGCGCCAGCAGCACCGGGACAGGGGGCGACTACAATGAGCAGTTCTTC. Protein sequence: CASSTGTGGDYNEQFF.

The V and J genes are TRBV5-1 and TRBJ2-5, with D uncertain. V was pared by 4 bases and J by 3 bases, with 10 bases between. Germline loops: CDR1 SGHRS, CDR2 YFSETQ. The length of the CDR3 is 13 residues. CDR3: CASSPGPEETQYF. The CDR3 DNA reads TGCGCCAGCAGCCCCGGACCGGAAGAGACCCAGTACTTC. Supplemented by reference TRBV5-1 and TRBJ2-5, the full variable domain reads KAGVTQTPRYLIKTRGQQVTLSCSPISGHRSVSWYQQTPGQGLQFLFEYFSETQRNKGNFPGRFSGRQFSNSRSEMNVSTLELGDSALYLCASSPGPEETQYFGPGTRLLVL.

Only one count was recorded for this clone. The chain uses TRBV2 and TRBJ1-2; possible D gene TRBD1, 5 bases. The CDR3 runs to 13 residues. V was trimmed by 6 bases and J by 8 bases, leaving 16 bases between them. Germline CDR1 and CDR2: SNHLY and FYNNEI. The CDR3 region is CASSGEGPGGYTF. The CDR3 bases are TGTGCCAGCAGCGGAGAGGGACCAGGGGGCTACACCTTC.

This clone was detected a few times. J is TRBJ1-2 and V is TRBV15; 12 bases line up with TRBD1. Germline CDR1 reads LNHNV; CDR2 reads YYDKDF (reference sequence). There are 17 residues in the CDR3. With V trimmed by 2 bases and J by 2 bases, 6 bases remained unmatched. The DNA of the CDR3 is TGTGCCACCAGCAGATCATGGGACAGGGGGCGCAACTATGGCTACACCTTC. It codes for CATSRSWDRGRNYGYTF.

The chain joins TRBV5-4 to TRBJ2-5; 7 bases are a match to TRBD2. CDR1 and CDR2 (germline): SGHNT, YYREEE (reference sequence). The CDR3 is 14 amino acids. V was clipped by 3 bases and J by 2 bases; unmatched bases: 4. The CDR3 sequence is CASSSWGGQETQYF. CDR3 DNA sequence: TGTGCCAGCAGCTCATGGGGGGGTCAAGAGACCCAGTACTTC. Full variable domain (missing parts from reference TRBV5-4 and TRBJ2-5): ETGVTQSPTHLIKTRGQQVTLRCSSQSGHNTVSWYQQALGQGPQFIFQYYREEENGRGNFPPRFSGLQFPNYSSELNVNALELDDSALYLCASSSWGGQETQYFGPGTRLLVL.

This clone was observed a handful of times. The chain recombines TRBV6-4 with TRBJ1-1; 7 bases align to TRBD1. This CDR3 contains 14 residues. The V and J ends lost 4 bases and 5 bases, in that order; junction bases with no gene match: 7. Germline CDR1 reads MRHNA; CDR2 reads SNTAGT. CDR3 nucleotide sequence: TGTGCCAGCAGTGTCGACAGGGCGGGTACTGAAGCTTTCTTT. It codes for CASSVDRAGTEAFF.

This clone has only a few counts. This chain connects TRBV30 to TRBJ2-1; TRBD1 matches at 7 bases. The J segment lost 2 bases and the V segment lost 1 base, leaving 2 bases of the junction unmatched. CDR1 is GTSNPN, CDR2 SVGIG, per germline (reference sequence). This CDR3 region has 14 residues. The DNA for the CDR3 is TGTGCCTGGAGTGGGGGGACAGCCTACAATGAGCAGTTCTTC. As protein: CAWSGGTAYNEQFF.

The chain recombines TRBV5-1 with TRBJ2-3; 7 nucleotides agree with TRBD2. J lost 2 bases, V lost 3 bases, and 9 bases had no gene match. This CDR3 has 16 residues. Germline CDR1 is SGHRS and CDR2 is YFSETQ. CDR3 amino acids: CASSSRGGRDTDTQYF. The CDR3 coding sequence is TGCGCCAGCAGCTCCCGGGGCGGGAGAGACACAGATACGCAGTATTTT.

The chain uses TRBV5-1 and TRBJ2-6; TRBD2 is a possible D gene (5 bases). CDR1 SGHRS and CDR2 YFSETQ come from the germline V gene. V was clipped by 4 bases and J by 0 bases, with 23 bases between them. The CDR3 sequence is 20 residues long. The CDR3, as DNA: TGCGCCAGCAGCCCCGTGCTCATGAGAGGGATAAGCTCTGGGGCCAACGTCCTGACTTTC. Amino acid sequence: CASSPVLMRGISSGANVLTF.

This clone was picked up a small number of times. This chain joins TRBV5-1 and TRBJ2-2, with D tentatively TRBD1 or TRBD2 (5 bases each). CDR1 and CDR2 from the germline V gene are SGHRS and YFSETQ. This CDR3 contains 12 residues. V was cut by 4 bases and J by 6 bases, with 7 bases left in between. CDR3 in DNA: TGCGCCAGCAGCAGGGACGCCGGGGAGCTGTTTTTT. It encodes CASSRDAGELFF.

This chain links TRBV19 with TRBJ2-1, with 9 positions matching TRBD2. Germline assignment: CDR1 LNHDA and CDR2 SQIVND (reference sequence). Germline trimming cut 3 bases from V and 5 bases from J; bases unmatched to any gene: 11. This CDR3 has 17 amino acids. The CDR3 here is CASSIPGIAGDNNEQFF. The CDR3 nucleotides are TGTGCCAGTAGTATCCCGGGTATAGCGGGAGATAACAATGAGCAGTTCTTC.

The genes are TRBV6-5 and TRBJ1-2; D remains ambiguous. This CDR3 is built from 14 residues. Germline V lookup: CDR1 MNHEY, CDR2 SVGAGI. Trimming removed 6 bases at V and 0 bases at J, with 11 bases between. CDR3 sequence: CASRDVRPNYGYTF. The CDR3 nucleotides are TGTGCCAGCAGGGACGTCCGGCCTAACTATGGCTACACCTTC.

V is TRBV5-5 and J is TRBJ2-5; no clear D. Between the trimmed V and J ends, which lost 6 bases and 2 bases, there was a span of 5 bases. The CDR3 spans 11 residues. Germline CDR1 SGHKS, CDR2 YYEKEE (reference sequence). CDR3 nucleotides: TGTGCCAGCACCCTTCAAGAGACCCAGTACTTC. It yields the protein CASTLQETQYF.

This chain links TRBV5-4 with TRBJ2-2; 9 bases align to TRBD2. Germline-derived CDR1 and CDR2 are SGHNT and YYREEE (reference sequence). J lost 5 bases, V lost 0 bases, and 11 bases had no gene match. The CDR3 is made up of 18 amino acids. In DNA, the CDR3 is TGTGCCAGCAGCTTGGCCGAGGTTAGCGGGGGCCTTACCGGGGAGCTGTTTTTT. It specifies CASSLAEVSGGLTGELFF.

This clone was detected a few times. The rearrangement links TRBV5-8 to TRBJ2-5; D is possibly TRBD2 (6 bases). The CDR3 sequence is 15 residues long. The germline V gene encodes CDR1 SGHTS and CDR2 YDEGEE. V was pared by 2 bases and J by 5 bases, with 16 bases between. The CDR3 DNA follows: TGTGCCAGCAGCTTTGGGGGGAGGATTGCGGAGACCCAGTACTTC. It translates to CASSFGGRIAETQYF.

The count of this clone is one. The chain combines TRBV5-1 with TRBJ2-5, with TRBD1 matching 10 bases. The CDR3 sequence is 18 residues long. V trimming: 3 bases; J trimming: 2 bases; junction bases outside the gene matches: 13. Germline lookup yields CDR1 SGHRS and CDR2 YFSETQ. The CDR3 loop is CASSSRPGQGIGQETQYF. CDR3 bases: TGCGCCAGCAGCTCGCGCCCGGGACAGGGGATAGGGCAAGAGACCCAGTACTTC.